These 8 T cell receptor beta chains share one sample of origin, sequenced in a study of blood T cell repertoires in COVID-19. Sequencing used immunoSEQ multiplex PCR; TCRdb keeps in-frame clones, though not all of them. The sample has about 76,000 clones; 90% are singletons. Source material: peripheral blood. The receptors derive from a human donor in a cohort sampled during active COVID-19.

This clone was recorded only once. The genes are TRBV10-2 and TRBJ2-2, with 9 bases aligning to TRBD1. Germline V gene data show CDR1 as WSHSY and CDR2 as SAAADI. This CDR3 is built from 14 residues. Germline trimming cut 5 bases from V and 6 bases from J; bases unmatched to any gene: 4. In DNA, the CDR3 is TGCGCCAGCAGTCGGGACAGGGTGGCCGGGGAGCTGTTTTTT. Encoded protein: CASSRDRVAGELFF.

The chain joins TRBV3-1 (or the pseudogene TRBV3-2) to TRBJ2-3; TRBD1 is a possible D gene (6 bases). Per germline, CDR1 LGHDT and CDR2 YNNKEL (reference sequence). CDR3 length: 16 amino acids. V was clipped by 6 bases and J by 8 bases, with 24 bases between them. CDR3 sequence (DNA): TGTGCCAGCAGTGATACCGGGACACGATGGGAATCTACGCAGTATTTT. It specifies CASSDTGTRWESTQYF.

This sequence joins TRBV5-1 and TRBJ2-1; TRBD2 matches 11 bases. The germline V gene encodes CDR1 SGHRS and CDR2 YFSETQ. Trimming cost V 4 bases and J 7 bases; bases outside gene matches: 7. This CDR3 has 15 residues. The CDR3 sequence: CASSETSGIGNEQFF. The CDR3 region has the DNA TGCGCCAGCAGCGAGACTAGCGGGATTGGTAATGAGCAGTTCTTC.

This clone has only one observation. The chain is built from TRBV4-2 and TRBJ2-7; 7 bases are a match to TRBD2. The CDR3 loop spans 15 amino acids. Germline values: CDR1 LGHNA, CDR2 YNFKEQ. V shed 0 bases and J 4 bases; nucleotides not matched to a gene: 6. As DNA, the CDR3 is TGTGCCAGCAGCCAAGAGGCGGGAGAAGCTTACGAGCAGTACTTC. Protein: CASSQEAGEAYEQYF.

V and J are TRBV19 and TRBJ1-4, with TRBD1 identical over 7 bases. This CDR3 has 16 residues. Per the germline V gene, CDR1 is LNHDA and CDR2 is SQIVND (reference sequence). Trimming cost V 5 bases and J 9 bases; bases outside gene matches: 15. The CDR3 nucleotides are TGTGCCAGTAGTCACCCGGGGACAGAAGACGGGAAAAAACTGTTTTTT. Translation: CASSHPGTEDGKKLFF. Variable domain in full (rest from reference TRBV19 and TRBJ1-4): DGGITQSPKYLFRKEGQNVTLSCEQNLNHDAMYWYRQDPGQGLRLIYYSQIVNDFQKGDIAEGYSVSREKKESFPLTVTSAQKNPTAFYLCASSHPGTEDGKKLFFGSGTQLSVL.

V and J are TRBV5-4 and TRBJ1-1; D unresolved. Germline V lookup: CDR1 SGHNT, CDR2 YYREEE (reference sequence). The CDR3 runs to 15 residues. Between the trimmed V and J ends, which lost 1 base and 5 bases, there was a span of 15 bases. This CDR3 reads CASSLTPPRRTEAFF. CDR3 nucleotides: TGTGCCAGCAGCTTGACCCCTCCTCGGAGAACTGAAGCTTTCTTT.

This clone has just a few counts. V is TRBV9 and J is TRBJ2-3, with unresolved D. This CDR3 spans 12 amino acids. Germline-derived CDR1 and CDR2 are SGDLS and YYNGEE. V was shortened by 3 bases and J by 6 bases, with 8 bases between the two germline ends. The CDR3, as DNA: TGTGCCAGCAGCGCGGAGCCCGATACGCAGTATTTT. Encoded protein: CASSAEPDTQYF.

The chain has TRBV4-2 and TRBJ2-3; 10 nucleotides align to TRBD2. V was pared by 0 bases and J by 0 bases, with 6 bases of the junction left unmatched. CDR1 is LGHNA, CDR2 YNFKEQ, per germline. The CDR3 covers 18 residues. The CDR3 spells CASSQDRTSGLSTDTQYF. As DNA, the CDR3 is TGTGCCAGCAGCCAAGATCGGACTAGCGGACTTAGCACAGATACGCAGTATTTT.